This is a list of T cell receptor beta chains from one sample in a study of Graves' ophthalmopathy and Graves' hyperthyroidism. Each CDR3 protein gets one entry after TCRdb re-called the multiplex PCR reads with MiXCR. The profile covers over a million distinct CDR3 sequences, with less than 45% appearing a single time and around 10% taken by the ten largest. Sequencing was done on a sample of peripheral blood or thyroid tissue (not recorded which). Receptor source: an adult man with Graves' hyperthyroidism. The CDR3 runs from the conserved cysteine through the conserved F or W. A D gene is named only where the DNA matches it firmly. Rows may omit the clone size; those that give it use once, few, many or a size class.

d_gene	v_gene	abundance	j_gene	CDR3nt	CDR3aa
TRBD1	TRBV5-1	few	TRBJ2-7	TGCGCCAGCAGCTTGGCCGGGACAGGGGATCCCGAGCAGTACTTC	CASSLAGTGDPEQYF
TRBD1	TRBV9	NA	TRBJ2-5	TGTGCCAGCAGTGCTATAGGGACAGGGGGCAGGGAGACCCAGTACTTC	CASSAIGTGGRETQYF
NA	TRBV7-2	many	TRBJ1-2	TGTGCCAGCAGCTTTCTCTCTAACTATGGCTACACCTTC	CASSFLSNYGYTF
TRBD1	TRBV7-8	NA	TRBJ2-7	TGCGCCAGCAGCCAAGTTGACAGGGGGGTCTACGAGCAGTACTTC	CASSQVDRGVYEQYF
TRBD1	TRBV15	NA	TRBJ2-5	TGTGCCACCAGGAGGCACAGGGGGTCTCAGCCCCAGTACTTC	CATRRHRGSQPQYF
NA	TRBV19	many	TRBJ1-4	TGTGCCAGTAGCGAGACAGGCACTAATGAAAAACTGTTTTTT	CASSETGTNEKLFF
TRBD1	TRBV7-6	NA	TRBJ2-2	TGTGCCAGCAGCTTAGTTGAGGGGGCGACCGGGGAGCTGTTTTTT	CASSLVEGATGELFF
NA	TRBV6-5	NA	TRBJ1-6	TGCGCCAGCAACTACGACCGCCGGTCTCGGGATTCACCCCTCCACTTT	CASNYDRRSRDSPLHF
NA	TRBV5-5	NA	TRBJ1-2	TGTGCCAGCAGCCAAGGCAGTCTAAGAGGCTACACCTTC	CASSQGSLRGYTF
NA	TRBV4-3	many	TRBJ2-5	TGCGCCAGCAGTCCGGCAAGTGCGCAAGAGACCCAGTACTTC	CASSPASAQETQYF
TRBD1	TRBV18	few	TRBJ2-5	TGTGCCAGCTCACTCGACAGGGGGCTGCAGACCCAGTACTTC	CASSLDRGLQTQYF
TRBD1	TRBV29-1	NA	TRBJ2-7	TGCAGCTTGCGGACAGGGGACTTTAGCTCCTACGAGCAGTACTTC	CSLRTGDFSSYEQYF
NA	TRBV2	many	TRBJ1-2	TGTGCCAGCAGTGAAGAAGACTCAGCCTATGGCTACACCTTC	CASSEEDSAYGYTF
TRBD1	TRBV7-3	NA	TRBJ1-6	TGTGCCAGCACCATTGACGTCAAGGCCAGGGGGTATTCACCCCTCCACTTT	CASTIDVKARGYSPLHF
NA	TRBV7-6	NA	TRBJ2-5	TGTGCCAGCTCACCACCTTCCAGGCGGCGAGAGACCCAGTACTTC	CASSPPSRRRETQYF
NA	TRBV29-1	many	TRBJ1-4	TGCAGCGTTGAAGGCAGTGGGAATGAAAAACTGTTTTTT	CSVEGSGNEKLFF
TRBD1	TRBV19	many	TRBJ2-7	TGTGCCAGTAGTACCCCCGGGACAGACGACTACGAGCAGTACTTC	CASSTPGTDDYEQYF
NA	TRBV12-3/TRBV12-4	NA	TRBJ2-6	TGTGCCAGCAGTTCCCCGGGACTGCTCTTTACCCCGGGGGCCAACGTCCTGACTTTC	CASSSPGLLFTPGANVLTF
TRBD1	TRBV2	NA	TRBJ1-4	TGTGCCAGCAGTGGACAGGGGGCGCGGGAAAAACTGTTTTTT	CASSGQGAREKLFF
TRBD1	TRBV7-9	many	TRBJ1-5	TGTGCCAGCAGCTTAGCCCTTGGGACAGGTCGCCATCAGCCCCAGCATTTT	CASSLALGTGRHQPQHF
NA	TRBV14	many	TRBJ2-5	TGTGCCAGCAGCCAAGATATCCGGGAGACCCAGTACTTC	CASSQDIRETQYF
TRBD1	TRBV6-5	NA	TRBJ1-2	TGTGCCAGCAGTTACTCCGGGACAGGGGGTTTTTATGGCTACACCTTC	CASSYSGTGGFYGYTF
TRBD1	TRBV12-3/TRBV12-4	few	TRBJ2-5	TGTGCCAGCAGTCGTGGACAGGGAGTGTATGTAGAGACCCAGTACTTC	CASSRGQGVYVETQYF
TRBD1	TRBV7-8	NA	TRBJ2-6	TGTGCCAGCAGCCCGGGACAGGGGTTCGGGGCCAACGTCCTGACTTTC	CASSPGQGFGANVLTF
NA	TRBV25-1	once	TRBJ1-1	TGTGCCAGCTCCCCAGGCCGGGAAAGGAGCACTGAAGCTTTCTTT	CASSPGRERSTEAFF
NA	TRBV11-2	NA	TRBJ2-5	TGTGCCAGCACCAAAACTAGGGGGGGATTATCGGAGACCCAGTACTTC	CASTKTRGGLSETQYF
NA	TRBV5-1	few	TRBJ1-2	TGCGCCAGCAGCCTGAACACAGAGAACGCAGGCTACACCTTC	CASSLNTENAGYTF
TRBD1	TRBV12-3/TRBV12-4	NA	TRBJ1-2	TGTGCCAGCAGTGTGACAGGGACTTCCTACACCTTC	CASSVTGTSYTF
NA	TRBV4-3	many	TRBJ1-1	TGCGCCAGCAGTCACCTTGCCGGGACACACGTTAACACTGAAGCTTTCTTT	CASSHLAGTHVNTEAFF
TRBD1	TRBV10-3	many	TRBJ1-2	TGTGCCATCACAATTAGTCAGGGGGACGGCTACACCTTC	CAITISQGDGYTF
NA	TRBV27	NA	TRBJ1-5	TGTGCCAGCAGCCCAAGAATCGACGTGGGCAATCAGCCCCAGCATTTT	CASSPRIDVGNQPQHF
TRBD2	TRBV7-7	NA	TRBJ2-5	TGTGCCAGCAGCCCGGGACTAGCGGGAGGGCCGTGGGAGACCCAGTACTTC	CASSPGLAGGPWETQYF
NA	TRBV9	few	TRBJ2-5	TGTGCCAGCAGCGTTTCACCGCGGGGCCAGCGGGAGACCCAGTACTTC	CASSVSPRGQRETQYF
NA	TRBV6-2/TRBV6-3	few	TRBJ1-6	TGTGCCAGCAGCCATGTGGGACAATCGAGCTCCTATAATTCACCCCTCCACTTT	CASSHVGQSSSYNSPLHF
NA	TRBV29-1	NA	TRBJ1-2	TGCAGCGTTGAAAGGGGGGGCTTCTCTAACTATGGCTACACCTTC	CSVERGGFSNYGYTF
NA	TRBV28	NA	TRBJ1-5	TGTGCCAGCAGCGGAGAGGGGGAAGGTTTTCAGCCCCAGCATTTT	CASSGEGEGFQPQHF
NA	TRBV10-3	NA	TRBJ2-2	TGTGCCATCAGGCGGGACACCAACACCGGGGATGGGCTGTTTTTT	CAIRRDTNTGDGLFF
NA	TRBV11-1	NA	TRBJ1-2	TGTGCCAGCAGCGACAGCTGGGGTAACTATGGCTACACCTTC	CASSDSWGNYGYTF
NA	TRBV7-2	NA	TRBJ1-2	TGTGCCAGCAGCTTAGACCGGCGGGGTAGTGGCTACACCTTC	CASSLDRRGSGYTF
TRBD1	TRBV7-3	many	TRBJ1-2	TGTGCCAGCAGGAGCGATTCCGGGACAGGGGGCGGTGGCTACACCTTC	CASRSDSGTGGGGYTF
TRBD1	TRBV15	many	TRBJ1-6	TGTGCCACCAGCATGCTAGGACAGGGTTCCTATAATTCACCCCTCCACTTT	CATSMLGQGSYNSPLHF
NA	TRBV2	many	TRBJ2-7	TGTGCCAGCAACTTCCTCGAGGGATACGAGCAGTACTTC	CASNFLEGYEQYF
NA	TRBV7-2	NA	TRBJ1-6	TGTGCCAGCAGCCAAAGACAGTGGGCTGATTCACCCCTCCACTTT	CASSQRQWADSPLHF
TRBD2	TRBV5-1	many	TRBJ2-5	TGTGCCAGCAGCGCCTGGACTAGCACGGGGCAAGAGACCCAGTACTTC	CASSAWTSTGQETQYF
NA	TRBV10-2	NA	TRBJ2-1	TGCGCCAGCAGTGAGCAGGGTGTAAGGGAGCAGTTCTTC	CASSEQGVREQFF